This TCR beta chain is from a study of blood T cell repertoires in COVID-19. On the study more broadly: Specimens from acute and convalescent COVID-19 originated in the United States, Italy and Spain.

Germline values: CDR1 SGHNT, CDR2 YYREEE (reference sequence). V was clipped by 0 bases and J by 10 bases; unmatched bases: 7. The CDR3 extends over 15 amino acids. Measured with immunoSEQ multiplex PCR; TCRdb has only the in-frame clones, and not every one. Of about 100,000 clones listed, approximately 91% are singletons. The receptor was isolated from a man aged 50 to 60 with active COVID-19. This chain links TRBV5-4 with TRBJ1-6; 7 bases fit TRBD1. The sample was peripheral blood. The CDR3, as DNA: TGTGCCAGCAGCTTGGGAGGGCAGGGGGGATCACCCCTCCACTTT. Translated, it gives CASSLGGQGGSPLHF.